The present entry profiles one T cell receptor beta chain with its context. Germline V gene data show CDR1 as LNHDA and CDR2 as SQIVND (reference sequence). CDR3 length: 17 amino acids. Trimming cost V 1 base and J 6 bases; bases outside gene matches: 5. These data belong to a study of blood T cell repertoires in COVID-19. Study-wide background: Sites across the United States, Italy and Spain contributed samples from acute and convalescent COVID-19. The cDNA or gDNA used as material had been derived from T cells, B-cell-depleted T cells, or PBMCs.

How the authors handled the data: It was from reference gene primer amplification that nucleated cell counts were estimated. Data came from immunoSEQ multiplex PCR; TCRdb stores just in-frame clones and leaves some out. V and J calls and clone size follow that table, whereas D and trimming were derived from the DNA. Of about 87,000 clones detected, 89% appear once; the ten largest clones hold roughly 5.2%. The chain recombines TRBV19 with TRBJ2-1; 14 bases map to TRBD2. The clonotype was recovered from an elderly woman with active COVID-19. The sample consisted of peripheral blood. CDR3 region: CASSIVGTSGRINEQFF. The CDR3 DNA follows: TGTGCCAGTAGTATAGTCGGGACTAGCGGGAGAATCAATGAGCAGTTCTTC.